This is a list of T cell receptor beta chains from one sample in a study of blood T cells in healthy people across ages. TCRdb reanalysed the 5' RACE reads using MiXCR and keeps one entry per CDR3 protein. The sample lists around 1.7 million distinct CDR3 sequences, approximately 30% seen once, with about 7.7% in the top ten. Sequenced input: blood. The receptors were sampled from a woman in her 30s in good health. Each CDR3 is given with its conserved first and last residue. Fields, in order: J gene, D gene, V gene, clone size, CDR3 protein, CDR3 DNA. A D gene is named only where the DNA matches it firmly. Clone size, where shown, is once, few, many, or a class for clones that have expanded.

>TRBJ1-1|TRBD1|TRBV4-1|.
CASSQWGQGNTEAFF
TGCGCCAGCAGCCAATGGGGACAGGGAAACACTGAAGCTTTCTTT
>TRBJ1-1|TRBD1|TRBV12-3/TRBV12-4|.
CASTWGDSSWNTEAFF
TGTGCCAGCACCTGGGGGGACAGCAGCTGGAACACTGAAGCTTTCTTT
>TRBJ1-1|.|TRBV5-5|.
CASSLVQIMNTEAFF
TGTGCCAGCAGCTTGGTACAGATAATGAACACTGAAGCTTTCTTT
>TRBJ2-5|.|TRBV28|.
CASIKGREETQYF
TGTGCCAGCATCAAGGGCAGGGAAGAGACCCAGTACTTC
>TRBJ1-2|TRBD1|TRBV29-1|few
CSVFRTGSNYGYTF
TGCAGCGTCTTTCGGACAGGTTCTAACTATGGCTACACCTTC
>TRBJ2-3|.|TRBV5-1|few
CASSLEGGTEDTQYF
TGCGCCAGCAGCTTAGAGGGGGGTACGGAAGATACGCAGTATTTT
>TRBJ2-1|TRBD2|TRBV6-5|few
CASSYPEAGVYNEQFF
TGTGCCAGCAGTTACCCGGAAGCGGGAGTCTACAATGAGCAGTTCTTC
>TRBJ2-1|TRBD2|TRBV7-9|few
CASTPVGREYDEQFF
TGTGCCAGCACCCCGGTAGGGAGGGAATACGATGAGCAGTTCTTC
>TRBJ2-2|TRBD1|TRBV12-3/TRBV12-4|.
CASLGQVNTGERFF
TGTGCCAGCTTGGGACAGGTGAACACCGGGGAGCGGTTTTTT
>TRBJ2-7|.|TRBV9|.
CASSVGESYEQYF
TGTGCCAGCAGCGTAGGGGAATCCTACGAGCAGTACTTC
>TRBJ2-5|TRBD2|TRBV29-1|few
CSVGLAGRETQYF
TGCAGCGTTGGACTAGCGGGACGAGAGACCCAGTACTTC
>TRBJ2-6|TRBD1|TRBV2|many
CASRGDRGGSGANVLTF
TGTGCCAGCAGGGGAGACAGGGGGGGATCTGGGGCCAACGTCCTGACTTTC
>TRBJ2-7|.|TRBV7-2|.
CASSFDQGSYYEQYF
TGTGCCAGCAGCTTCGACCAAGGTTCCTACTACGAGCAGTACTTC
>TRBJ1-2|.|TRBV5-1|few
CASSWLGGSDGYTF
TGCGCCAGCAGCTGGCTCGGGGGATCTGACGGCTACACCTTC
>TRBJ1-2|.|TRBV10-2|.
CASSEGDTINQNYGYTF
TGCGCCAGCAGTGAAGGGGACACCATTAACCAGAACTATGGCTACACCTTC
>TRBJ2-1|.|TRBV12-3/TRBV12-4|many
CASRIGLYNEQFF
TGTGCCAGCAGGATTGGGCTTTACAATGAGCAGTTCTTC
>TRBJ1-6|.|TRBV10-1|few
CASSESGGPLHF
TGCGCCAGCAGTGAGAGTGGGGGGCCCCTCCACTTT
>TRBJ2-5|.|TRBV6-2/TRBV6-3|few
CASSYRGGEVEETQYF
TGTGCCAGCAGTTACCGTGGAGGGGAAGTGGAAGAGACCCAGTACTTC
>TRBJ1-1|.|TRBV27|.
CASSLALSTEAFF
TGTGCCAGCAGTTTGGCGCTGAGCACTGAAGCTTTCTTT
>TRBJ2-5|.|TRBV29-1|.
CSDPLRCQETQYF
TGCAGTGACCCTCTGAGGTGCCAAGAGACCCAGTACTTC
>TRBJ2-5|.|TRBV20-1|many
CSARSSGRQETQYF
TGCAGTGCTAGAAGCTCAGGGCGGCAAGAGACCCAGTACTTC
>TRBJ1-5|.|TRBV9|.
CASSAAGSAHQPQHF
TGTGCCAGCAGCGCCGCGGGCTCAGCCCATCAGCCCCAGCATTTT
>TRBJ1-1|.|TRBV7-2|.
CASSLVWVAEAFF
TGTGCCAGCAGCTTAGTCTGGGTTGCTGAAGCTTTCTTT
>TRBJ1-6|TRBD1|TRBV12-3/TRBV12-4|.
CASSTGTGLNSPLHF
TGTGCCAGCAGTACCGGGACAGGTTTAAATTCACCCCTCCACTTT
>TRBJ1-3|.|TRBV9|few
CASSEDSSGNTIYF
TGTGCCAGCAGCGAGGACAGCTCTGGAAACACCATATATTTT
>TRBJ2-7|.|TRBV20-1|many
CSARTGTSFEQYF
TGCAGTGCTCGAACAGGGACCAGCTTCGAGCAGTACTTC
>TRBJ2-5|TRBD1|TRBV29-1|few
CSVGWTGGKTETQYF
TGCAGCGTTGGTTGGACAGGGGGTAAAACGGAGACCCAGTACTTC
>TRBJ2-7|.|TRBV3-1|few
CASSQSTWAAFYSYEQYF
TGTGCCAGCAGCCAGAGCACATGGGCGGCATTTTATAGTTACGAGCAGTACTTC
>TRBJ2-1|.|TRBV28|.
CASSSGRGPKGEQFF
TGTGCCAGCAGTTCCGGCCGGGGGCCGAAGGGTGAGCAGTTCTTC
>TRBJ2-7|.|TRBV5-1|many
CASSGTGHTYEQYF
TGCGCCAGCAGCGGCACGGGACACACCTACGAGCAGTACTTC
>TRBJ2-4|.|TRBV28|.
CASNGAATGGKNIQYF
TGTGCCAGCAACGGGGCGGCTACCGGGGGCAAAAACATTCAGTACTTC
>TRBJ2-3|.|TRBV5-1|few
CASSLVGNTGDTQYF
TGCGCCAGCAGCTTGGTGGGGAATACGGGCGATACGCAGTATTTT
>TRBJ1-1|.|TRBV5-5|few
CASSLPQGLEAFF
TGTGCCAGCAGCCTCCCACAGGGTTTGGAAGCTTTCTTT
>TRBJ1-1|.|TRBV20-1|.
CSARGAVNTEAFF
TGCAGTGCTAGAGGTGCGGTGAACACTGAAGCTTTCTTT
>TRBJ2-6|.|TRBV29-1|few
CSVDHSGANVRTF
TGCAGCGTTGATCACTCTGGGGCCAACGTCCGGACTTTC
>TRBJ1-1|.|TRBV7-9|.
CASSLEVRNTEAFF
TGTGCCAGCAGCTTAGAAGTCCGAAACACTGAAGCTTTCTTT
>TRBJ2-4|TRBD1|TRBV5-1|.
CASSHETGGYIQYF
TGCGCCAGCAGCCACGAGACAGGGGGTTACATTCAGTACTTC
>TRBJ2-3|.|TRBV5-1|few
CASSPTLGGTDTQYF
TGCGCCAGCAGCCCCACGTTGGGGGGCACAGATACGCAGTATTTT
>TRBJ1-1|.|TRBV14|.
CASSQDRSGGAFF
TGTGCCAGCAGCCAAGATCGGTCGGGGGGCGCTTTCTTT
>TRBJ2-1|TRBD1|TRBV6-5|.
CASSNRDRTYNEQFF
TGTGCCAGCAGTAACCGGGACAGAACCTACAATGAGCAGTTCTTC
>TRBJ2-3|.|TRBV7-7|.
CASSARSYTDTQYF
TGTGCCAGCAGCGCTAGATCTTACACAGATACGCAGTATTTT
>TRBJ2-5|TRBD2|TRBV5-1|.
CASSWAGGAGGEQYF
TGCGCCAGCAGCTGGGCCGGGGGGGCGGGAGGTGAGCAGTACTTC
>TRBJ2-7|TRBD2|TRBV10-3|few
CAISDDLAEGPYEQYF
TGTGCCATCAGTGACGATCTAGCGGAGGGCCCCTACGAGCAGTACTTC
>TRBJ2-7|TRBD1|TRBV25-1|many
CASSVSTGDEEQYF
TGTGCCAGCAGTGTTTCCACAGGGGATGAAGAGCAGTACTTC
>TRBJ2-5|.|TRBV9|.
CASSVGVGAPFYNEQYF
TGTGCCAGCAGCGTGGGGGTTGGGGCCCCCTTCTACAATGAGCAGTACTTC
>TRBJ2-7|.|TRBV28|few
CASTHEQYF
TGTGCCAGCACCCACGAGCAGTACTTC
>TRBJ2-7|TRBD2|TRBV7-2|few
CASRGSGRPNEQYF
TGTGCCAGCCGCGGTAGCGGGCGTCCCAATGAGCAGTACTTC